These 18 T cell receptor beta chains share one sample of origin, sequenced in a study of shared clonotypes between healthy human individuals. Assay: immunoSEQ multiplex PCR; the TCRdb copy retains only in-frame clones and omits some. Of about 490,000 clones in the sample, 81% were seen once. The sequenced sample was PBMCs. Receptor source: a woman in her 40s in good health. Some clones in this sample may be carry-over from other donors' samples.

Comments on this clone: A far more abundant clone sits one base away, making this likely a read error. The chain couples TRBV5-1 to TRBJ1-3; possible D gene TRBD1, 5 bases. CDR1 is SGHRS, CDR2 YFSETQ, per germline. The CDR3 length is 14 residues. CDR3: CASSDGGDGNTTYF. In DNA form, the CDR3 reads TGCGCCAGCAGCGACGGGGGAGATGGAAACACCACATATTTT. Looking up the rest from reference TRBV5-1 and TRBJ1-3 gives the full variable domain: KAGVTQTPRYLIKTRGQQVTLSCSPISGHRSVSWYQQTPGQGLQFLFEYFSETQRNKGNFPGRFSGRQFSNSRSEMNVSTLELGDSALYLCASSDGGDGNTTYFGEGSWLTVV.

This chain joins TRBV6-5 and TRBJ2-5, with TRBD2 matching over 10 bases. The CDR3 loop spans 16 amino acids. Germline CDR1 and CDR2: MNHEY and SVGAGI. The V gene end was trimmed by 2 bases and the J gene end by 5 bases; junction bases not matched to a gene: 8. Written as DNA, the CDR3 is TGTGCCAGCAGTTACGGGGCTAGCGGGAGTCTGGAGACCCAGTACTTC. Amino acid sequence: CASSYGASGSLETQYF.

This clone has just one count. A read error is the likely source, as a far larger clone sits one nucleotide away. The chain carries TRBV28 and TRBJ1-1; D perhaps matches TRBD1 (5 bases). The CDR3 spans 18 residues. Germline V gene lookup returns CDR1 MDHEN and CDR2 SYDVKM. CDR3 nucleotide sequence: TGTGCCGGCAGTTTACCTACCTCCACTAGGGGCGCGGTCACTGAAGCTTTCTTT. This translates into CAGSLPTSTRGAVTEAFF.

As regards this clone: This likely stems from a read error, as it lies one base from a far larger clone. This likely comes from a read error, as the CDR3 has no conserved phenylalanine or tryptophan at its end. As DNA, the CDR3 is TGTGCCAGCAGTATTAGCGGGATCGCTCCCTACGAGCAGTACTTA. Encoded protein: CASSISGIAPYEQYL. This sequence joins TRBV28 and TRBJ2-7; TRBD2 agrees at 8 bases. The CDR3 loop spans 15 amino acids. Trimming cost V 5 bases and J 2 bases; bases outside gene matches: 8. Germline-derived CDR1 and CDR2 are MDHEN and SYDVKM.

This clone was counted a few times. V and J are TRBV10-3 and TRBJ1-5, with a possible D match to TRBD1 (5 bases). V was trimmed by 3 bases and J by 5 bases, leaving 11 bases between them. CDR3 length: 14 amino acids. Germline V gene data show CDR1 as ENHRY and CDR2 as SYGVKD. CDR3 bases: TGTGCCATCAGTGACGGACACGGGGATCAGCCCCAGCATTTT. Encoded protein: CAISDGHGDQPQHF.

V gene TRBV28 combines with J gene TRBJ2-2; either TRBD1 or TRBD2 may fit D (5 bases each). The length of the CDR3 is 15 residues. The ends were cut back, 5 bases at V and 5 bases at J, with 15 bases in the middle. The germline V gene has CDR1 MDHEN and CDR2 SYDVKM. CDR3 sequence: CASSTPGRRTGELFF. The CDR3 bases are TGTGCCAGCAGTACACCGGGACGGAGGACCGGGGAGCTGTTTTTT.

V is TRBV28 and J is TRBJ1-5; a weak D match, TRBD1 (6 bases). V was shortened by 6 bases and J by 5 bases, with 11 bases between the two germline ends. CDR3 size: 13 residues. Germline loops: CDR1 MDHEN, CDR2 SYDVKM. CDR3 nucleotide sequence: TGTGCCAGCAGCAGGGGAGGGCATCAGCCCCAGCATTTT. It yields the protein CASSRGGHQPQHF. Filled out from reference TRBV28 and TRBJ1-5, the complete variable domain reads DVKVTQSSRYLVKRTGEKVFLECVQDMDHENMFWYRQDPGLGLRLIYFSYDVKMKEKGDIPEGYSVSREKKERFSLILESASTNQTSMYLCASSRGGHQPQHFGDGTRLSIL.

The chain combines TRBV7-8 with TRBJ1-1; the match to TRBD1 covers 9 bases. Germline CDR1 reads SGHVS; CDR2 reads FQNEAQ. The CDR3 sequence is 14 residues long. The junction had 5 bases not matched to a gene; V was cut back by 5 bases and J by 4 bases. CDR3 nucleotide sequence: TGTGCCAGCAGCGAGACAGGGGGTATCACTGAAGCTTTCTTT. Residues: CASSETGGITEAFF.

This chain uses TRBV4-3 with TRBJ2-4, with TRBD2 matching 7 bases. V shed 0 bases, J shed 3 bases, and the junction held 5 bases outside the gene matches. The germline CDR1 and CDR2 sequences are LGHNA and YSLEER. The CDR3 consists of 16 residues. The CDR3 coding sequence is TGCGCCAGCAGCCAAGATGCAGGGAGGGTCAAAAACATTCAGTACTTC. Its protein is CASSQDAGRVKNIQYF.

This clone appeared a few times. The genes are TRBV5-4 and TRBJ2-2; 8 bases map to TRBD2. The length of the CDR3 is 15 residues. Germline V lookup: CDR1 SGHNT, CDR2 YYREEE (reference sequence). J was trimmed by 2 bases and V by 4 bases; bases with no gene match: 4. This CDR3 reads CASSSVAGNTGELFF. The CDR3 DNA reads TGTGCCAGCAGCAGTGTAGCGGGAAACACCGGGGAGCTGTTTTTT.

A word on this clone: A far larger clone is one base from this, pointing to a likely read error. The CDR3 loop is CASSVGGQGAAGGYTF. CDR3 coding DNA: TGTGCCAGCAGCGTAGGGGGACAGGGGGCTGCGGGTGGCTACACCTTC. V is TRBV9 and J is TRBJ1-2, with 12 bases matching TRBD1. V shed 0 bases and J 7 bases; nucleotides not matched to a gene: 7. The V gene's germline CDR1 is SGDLS and CDR2 YYNGEE. The CDR3 loop spans 16 amino acids.

The genes are TRBV6-6 and TRBJ2-7, with TRBD2 matching 10 bases. This CDR3 is 14 amino acids long. CDR1 is MNHNY, CDR2 SVGAGI, per germline (reference sequence). V shed 7 bases and J 4 bases; nucleotides not matched to a gene: 7. Written as DNA, the CDR3 is TGTGCCAGCAAAGGGACTAGCGTTAGGTACGAGCAGTACTTC. Amino acid sequence: CASKGTSVRYEQYF.

Note on this clone: Germline is not matched at one junction end, which may reflect a read error. This chain uses TRBV27 with TRBJ1-1, with 7 nucleotides matching TRBD1. The CDR3 covers 14 residues. Germline V gene lookup returns CDR1 MNHEY and CDR2 SMNVEV (reference sequence). The CDR3 bases are TGTGCCAGCAGCTTATCCCAGGGGGGCACTGAAGCTTTCTTT. Residues: CASSLSQGGTEAFF.

About this clone itself: A junction end diverges from the germline sequence, so it may reflect a read error. The CDR3 sequence: CASSGGGTETFF. In nucleotides, the CDR3 is TGTGCCAGCAGTGGGGGGGGCACTGAAACTTTCTTT. The V call is TRBV2, the J call TRBJ1-1; a weak D match, TRBD1 (6 bases). In germline, CDR1 is SNHLY, CDR2 FYNNEI. CDR3 length: 12 residues.

For this clone: A far larger clone is one base from this, pointing to a likely read error. Additional DNA sequences in this sample encode the identical CDR3. The rearrangement joins TRBV6-5 to TRBJ2-7; tentatively, D is TRBD2 (6 bases). V shed 3 bases and J shed 2 bases, with 14 bases lying between them. CDR3 size: 15 residues. Per germline, CDR1 MNHEY and CDR2 SVGAGI. This CDR3 reads CASSYWSGGPYEQYF. In DNA form, the CDR3 reads TGTGCCAGCAGTTATTGGTCCGGGGGTCCCTACGAGCAGTACTTC.

This clone showed up just once. The CDR3 bases are TGCAGCGGACGCTACTCTGGGGCCAACGTCCTGACTTTC. Its translation is CSGRYSGANVLTF. The V call is TRBV29-1, the J call TRBJ2-6; D not certain. Germline V gene sequence: CDR1 SQVTM, CDR2 ANQGSEA. This CDR3 is built from 13 residues. V lost 7 bases to trimming and J lost 0 bases, with 7 bases between them. The variable domain in full, completed from reference TRBV29-1 and TRBJ2-6, reads SAVISQKPSRDICQRGTSLTIQCQVDSQVTMMFWYRQQPGQSLTLIATANQGSEATYESGFVIDKFPISRPNLTFSTLTVSNMSPEDSSIYLCSGRYSGANVLTFGAGSRLTVL.

J is TRBJ2-7 and V is TRBV7-3; D remains ambiguous. The CDR3 length is 14 residues. The germline V gene has CDR1 SGHTA and CDR2 FQGTGA. V lost 2 bases, J lost 0 bases, and 8 bases lay in between. Written as DNA, the CDR3 is TGTGCCAGCAGCTTAGGGATCCACTCCTACGAGCAGTACTTC. It translates to CASSLGIHSYEQYF.

The J gene is TRBJ2-7, the V gene TRBV6-1; 8 bases map to TRBD2. The CDR3 contains 16 residues. V shed 4 bases and J 0 bases; nucleotides not matched to a gene: 8. CDR1 and CDR2 from the germline V gene are MNHNS and SASEGT. CDR3 sequence (DNA): TGTGCCAGCAGTGGCCCGGTAGCGGGGAGCTCCTACGAGCAGTACTTC. The encoded protein is CASSGPVAGSSYEQYF.